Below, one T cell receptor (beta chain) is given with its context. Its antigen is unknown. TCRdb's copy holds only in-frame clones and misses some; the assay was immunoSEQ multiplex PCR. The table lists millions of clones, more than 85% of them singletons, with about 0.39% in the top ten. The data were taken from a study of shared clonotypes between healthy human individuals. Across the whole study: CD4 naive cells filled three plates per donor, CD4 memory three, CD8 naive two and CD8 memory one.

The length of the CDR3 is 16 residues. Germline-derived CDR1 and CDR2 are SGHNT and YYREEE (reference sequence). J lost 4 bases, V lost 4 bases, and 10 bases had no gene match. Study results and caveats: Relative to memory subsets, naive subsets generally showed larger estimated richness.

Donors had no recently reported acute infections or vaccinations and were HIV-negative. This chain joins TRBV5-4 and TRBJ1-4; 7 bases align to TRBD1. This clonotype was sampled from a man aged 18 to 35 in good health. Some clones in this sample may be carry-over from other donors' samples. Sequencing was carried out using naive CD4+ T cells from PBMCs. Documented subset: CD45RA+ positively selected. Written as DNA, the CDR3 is TGTGCCAGCAGCGTAGGCGGAGGACAGGATAATGAAAAACTGTTTTTT. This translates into CASSVGGGQDNEKLFF.